The 20 T cell receptor beta chains presented below share a single source sample, sequenced in a study of cytomegalovirus exposure and HLA in healthy donors. The repertoire was sequenced with immunoSEQ multiplex PCR; TCRdb's copy has only in-frame clones and lacks some. This sample carries about 240,000 clones, more than 75% of them seen once, and the ten largest clones take roughly 1.2%. Sequenced input: PBMCs. The source is a woman in her 30s in good health and CMV-seropositive.

V usage is TRBV27 and J usage is TRBJ1-2; 7 bases agree with TRBD1. With 1 base clipped from V and 0 bases from J, the junction kept 8 bases outside the gene matches. This CDR3 is 17 amino acids long. Germline-derived CDR1 and CDR2 are MNHEY and SMNVEV (reference sequence). In nucleotides, the CDR3 is TGTGCCAGCAGTTTATATATGGGACAGCTTTCTAACTATGGCTACACCTTC. This translates into CASSLYMGQLSNYGYTF.

This rearrangement joins TRBV5-1 to TRBJ2-5; possible D gene TRBD2, 6 bases. V gave up 4 bases and J gave up 5 bases, with 12 bases separating them. The length of the CDR3 is 13 residues. Germline assignment: CDR1 SGHRS and CDR2 YFSETQ. The CDR3 nucleotides are TGCGCCAGCAGCCCGGGGGTAGGGGAGACCCAGTACTTC. Translating gives CASSPGVGETQYF.

The chain joins TRBV28 to TRBJ2-1; the D gene is possibly TRBD1 (5 bases). The ends were cut back, 7 bases at V and 7 bases at J, with 17 bases in the middle. This CDR3 has 14 amino acids. CDR1 is MDHEN, CDR2 SYDVKM, per germline. CDR3 nucleotides: TGTGCCAGCAAGGACATCACAATAGGGAATGAGCAGTTCTTC. Amino acids: CASKDITIGNEQFF.

This clone was seen only once. The V and J genes are TRBV27 and TRBJ2-7; the match to TRBD1 covers 9 bases. This CDR3 is 16 amino acids long. CDR1 is MNHEY and CDR2 is SMNVEV in the germline V gene (reference sequence). J lost 1 base, V lost 2 bases, and 6 bases had no gene match. DNA of the CDR3: TGTGCCAGCAGTTTAAAATGGACAGGGGATTCCTACGAGCAGTACTTC. This codes for CASSLKWTGDSYEQYF.

The V gene is TRBV5-1, the J gene TRBJ2-1; D gene unclear. V lost 0 bases, J lost 8 bases, and 12 bases lay in between. The CDR3 spans 14 residues. Germline loops: CDR1 SGHRS, CDR2 YFSETQ. The CDR3 reads CASSLAGGIDEQFF. Here the CDR3 DNA reads TGCGCCAGCAGCTTGGCGGGTGGAATCGATGAGCAGTTCTTC.

This clone was recorded once. The CDR3 coding sequence is TGTGCCAGCAGCGGAGCGGGAGGCTGGGGGGATGAGCAGTTCTTC. Its protein product is CASSGAGGWGDEQFF. The chain employs TRBV9 and TRBJ2-1, with 9 bases matching TRBD2. The CDR3 length is 15 residues. V gave up 3 bases and J gave up 8 bases; unmatched junction bases: 9. CDR1 and CDR2 (germline): SGDLS, YYNGEE.

The J gene is TRBJ1-1, the V gene TRBV4-1, with D possibly TRBD1 on 5 matching bases. Germline V gene data show CDR1 as MGHRA and CDR2 as YSYEKL. V was pared by 3 bases and J by 7 bases, with 15 bases between. The CDR3 consists of 14 residues. The CDR3 region has the DNA TGCGCCAGCAGCCACCCGGGGGACCAGCTTGAAGCTTTCTTT. This sequence encodes CASSHPGDQLEAFF.

This clone was picked up one time. The J gene is TRBJ2-2, the V gene TRBV27, with D tentatively TRBD1 (6 bases). Trimming took off 5 bases at V and 1 base at J, with 14 bases between the two ends. The CDR3 contains 16 residues. CDR1 and CDR2 from the germline V gene are MNHEY and SMNVEV (reference sequence). For the CDR3, the DNA is TGTGCCAGCAGTCAGGGGCCTTTAAAGAACACCGGGGAGCTGTTTTTT. Its translation is CASSQGPLKNTGELFF.

This chain joins TRBV5-1 and TRBJ2-5; 8 nucleotides line up with TRBD2. CDR3 length: 13 residues. Germline V gene sequence: CDR1 SGHRS, CDR2 YFSETQ. J lost 5 bases, V lost 4 bases, and 4 bases had no gene match. The CDR3 coding sequence is TGCGCCAGCAGCCCAACGGGAGGGGAGACCCAGTACTTC. Protein: CASSPTGGETQYF.

The gene calls are TRBV12-2 and TRBJ2-5; TRBD2, the table's D call, lacks a check against the DNA. TRBV12-2 is marked as a pseudogene. This CDR3 is 18 amino acids long. In nucleotides, the CDR3 is TGTGCAAGTCGCTTACAACCCACCTCCCTAGAAAGGCTAGAGACCCAGTACTTC. Protein: CASRLQPTSLERLETQYF.

J is TRBJ1-5 and V is TRBV6-1; maybe TRBD1 (6 bases). V shed 2 bases and J shed 2 bases, with 13 bases lying between them. Germline CDR1 and CDR2: MNHNS and SASEGT. The CDR3 is 16 amino acids. DNA of the CDR3: TGTGCCAGCAGTGAAAAAGGGGGGGGCCGCAATCAGCCCCAGCATTTT. Amino acids: CASSEKGGGRNQPQHF.

The J gene is TRBJ2-6, the V gene TRBV5-5; D remains unclear. CDR3 length: 13 residues. Germline V gene lookup returns CDR1 SGHKS and CDR2 YYEKEE (reference sequence). V lost 6 bases and J lost 1, with 5 bases in between. The CDR3 DNA sequence: TGTGCCAGCACCCTATCTGGGGCCAACGTCCTGACTTTC. Its protein product is CASTLSGANVLTF.

This rearrangement joins TRBV5-6 to TRBJ1-2, with D possibly matching TRBD1 (6 bases). Germline V lookup: CDR1 SGHDT, CDR2 YYEEEE. Trimming left V 2 bases short and J 5 bases short, with 13 bases between. The CDR3 runs to 14 residues. CDR3 nucleotide sequence: TGTGCCAGCAGCTTCTGGACAGCCGTTTATGGCTACACCTTC. It is translated as CASSFWTAVYGYTF.

The chain has TRBV5-1 and TRBJ2-3; TRBD2 matches at 7 bases. J was trimmed by 6 bases and V by 0 bases; bases with no gene match: 19. Germline CDR1 is SGHRS and CDR2 is YFSETQ. The CDR3 runs to 19 residues. CDR3: CASSLASAGGFSGGDTQYF. The CDR3 DNA sequence: TGCGCCAGCAGCTTGGCCAGTGCCGGGGGGTTTAGTGGTGGTGATACGCAGTATTTT. Using reference TRBV5-1 and TRBJ2-3 for the parts outside the CDR3, the full variable domain is KAGVTQTPRYLIKTRGQQVTLSCSPISGHRSVSWYQQTPGQGLQFLFEYFSETQRNKGNFPGRFSGRQFSNSRSEMNVSTLELGDSALYLCASSLASAGGFSGGDTQYFGPGTRLTVL.

The chain couples TRBV28 to TRBJ1-2, with D hard to call. CDR3 length: 12 amino acids. Germline V gene sequence: CDR1 MDHEN, CDR2 SYDVKM. V lost 2 bases, J lost 5 bases, and 6 bases lay in between. CDR3 in DNA: TGTGCCAGCAGTTTAAAATTATATGGCTACACCTTC. Amino acids: CASSLKLYGYTF.

The chain recombines TRBV5-1 with TRBJ2-1; TRBD2 might be the D (5 bases). The V gene's germline CDR1 is SGHRS and CDR2 YFSETQ. This CDR3 comprises 14 residues. Trimming took 4 bases from V and 9 from J, leaving 17 bases between them. The CDR3 DNA follows: TGCGCCAGCAGCCTAACACCGGGATCCCCTGAGCAGTTCTTC. This encodes CASSLTPGSPEQFF.

This rearrangement joins TRBV18 to TRBJ2-3, with D unresolved. The CDR3 has 15 residues. Germline V gives CDR1 KGHSH, CDR2 LQKENI. V was pared by 0 bases and J by 6 bases, with 13 bases between. The CDR3 sequence is CASSPPSLRSDTQYF. The DNA of the CDR3 is TGTGCCAGCTCACCACCGAGTTTAAGGAGCGATACGCAGTATTTT. Combining the CDR3 with reference TRBV18 and TRBJ2-3 gives the whole variable domain NAGVMQNPRHLVRRRGQEARLRCSPMKGHSHVYWYRQLPEEGLKFMVYLQKENIIDESGMPKERFSAEFPKEGPSILRIQQVVRGDSAAYFCASSPPSLRSDTQYFGPGTRLTVL.

The J gene is TRBJ2-1, the V gene TRBV10-2; 7 nucleotides match TRBD2. Germline V gene sequence: CDR1 WSHSY, CDR2 SAAADI. This CDR3 comprises 16 residues. Losses at the gene ends were 3 bases for V and 3 bases for J; bases not matched to a gene: 8. The DNA for the CDR3 is TGCGCCAGCAGTGACCGGGATGGACTAGACTACAATGAGCAGTTCTTC. It translates to CASSDRDGLDYNEQFF.

The chain links TRBV9 to TRBJ1-5; 7 bases align to TRBD1. CDR3 size: 15 residues. The germline CDR1 and CDR2 sequences are SGDLS and YYNGEE. V shed 4 bases, J shed 7 bases, and the junction held 11 bases outside the gene matches. CDR3 in DNA: TGTGCCAGCAGCCCAGGGGGGCAGGGTCAGCAGCCCCAGCATTTT. Its translation: CASSPGGQGQQPQHF.

V is TRBV28 and J is TRBJ2-3, with 7 bases identical to TRBD1. V shed 5 bases and J 6 bases; nucleotides not matched to a gene: 11. Germline-derived CDR1 and CDR2 are MDHEN and SYDVKM. The CDR3 totals 15 residues. CDR3 DNA: TGTGCCAGCAGTCCTAACAGGGGCTTAACCGATACGCAGTATTTT. The encoded protein is CASSPNRGLTDTQYF.